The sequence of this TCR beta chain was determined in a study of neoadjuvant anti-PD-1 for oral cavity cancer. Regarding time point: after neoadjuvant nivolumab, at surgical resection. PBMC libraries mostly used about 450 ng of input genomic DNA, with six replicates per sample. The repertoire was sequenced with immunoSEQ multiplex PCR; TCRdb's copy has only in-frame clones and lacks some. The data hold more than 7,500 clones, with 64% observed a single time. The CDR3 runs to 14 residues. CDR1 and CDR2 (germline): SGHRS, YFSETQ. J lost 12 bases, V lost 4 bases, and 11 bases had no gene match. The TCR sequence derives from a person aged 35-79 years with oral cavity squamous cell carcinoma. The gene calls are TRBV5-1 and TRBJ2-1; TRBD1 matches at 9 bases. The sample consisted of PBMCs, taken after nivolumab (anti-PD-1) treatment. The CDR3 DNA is TGCGCCAGCAGCAGGGGACAGGGAGAGAGTGGGCAGTTCTTC. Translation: CASSRGQGESGQFF.